This TCR beta chain was identified in a study of neoadjuvant anti-PD-1 for oral cavity cancer. Indicated time point: after neoadjuvant nivolumab, at surgical resection. Profiled with immunoSEQ multiplex PCR; TCRdb holds only in-frame clones, not every one. The sample includes about 68,000 clones, about 85% seen only once; the top ten take roughly 3.4%. The CDR3 extends over 16 amino acids. Germline assignment: CDR1 WSHSY and CDR2 SAAADI. Trimming at V came to 5 bases and at J to 7 bases, leaving 13 bases not matched to a gene. The chain recombines TRBV10-2 with TRBJ2-7, with 11 bases matching TRBD2. The sample was PBMCs, taken after nivolumab (anti-PD-1) treatment. This TCR was sampled from a person between 35 and 79 years old with oral cavity squamous cell carcinoma. CDR3 loop: CASSLSGRALTDEQYF. The CDR3 nucleotides are TGCGCCAGCAGTCTTAGCGGGAGGGCCCTCACGGATGAGCAGTACTTC.